Listed here are 11 T cell receptor beta chains from one sample, sequenced in a study of CD8 T cells in Susac syndrome. An amount of RNA that ranged from roughly 0.5 to 1 ug was reverse transcribed with random hexamers. TCRdb reprocessed the immunoSEQ multiplex PCR reads with MiXCR, giving one entry per CDR3 protein. The profile shows 230,000 or so distinct CDR3 sequences, 95% of them singletons. The sequenced sample was CD4+ T cells from PBMCs. The receptors come from a human donor with multiple sclerosis.

V and J are TRBV6-1 and TRBJ1-1, with 8 bases that match TRBD1. The CDR3 has 15 amino acids. The V gene end was trimmed by 10 bases and the J gene end by 3 bases; junction bases not matched to a gene: 13. Germline V lookup: CDR1 MNHNS, CDR2 SASEGT. Here the CDR3 reads CATSPDRVRYTEAFF. DNA of the CDR3: TGTGCCACCTCACCGGACAGGGTGAGGTACACTGAAGCTTTCTTT.

This chain joins TRBV5-8 and TRBJ2-2, with TRBD1 as a possible D gene (5 bases). The CDR3 runs 14 residues. From germline, CDR1 is SGHTS and CDR2 YDEGEE. V was clipped by 4 bases and J by 6 bases, with 13 bases between them. DNA for the CDR3: TGTGCCAGCAGCCCGGACACCTCCCCCGGGGAGCTGTTTTTT. This sequence encodes CASSPDTSPGELFF.

V gene TRBV30 combines with J gene TRBJ2-5, with 11 positions matching TRBD2. V lost 4 bases and J lost 6; bases outside the gene matches: 13. Germline CDR1 reads GTSNPN; CDR2 reads SVGIG (reference sequence). CDR3 size: 16 residues. The CDR3 here is CAWIGTSGRSQQTQYF. In nucleotides, the CDR3 is TGTGCCTGGATAGGAACTAGCGGGAGATCTCAGCAGACCCAGTACTTC.

The chain links TRBV30 to TRBJ2-7; unclear D gene. The germline V gene encodes CDR1 GTSNPN and CDR2 SVGIG (reference sequence). Trimming left V 3 bases short and J 1 base short, with 7 bases between. The CDR3 consists of 12 residues. CDR3 sequence: CAWRSRSYEQYF. In DNA form, the CDR3 reads TGTGCCTGGAGGTCCAGATCCTACGAGCAGTACTTC.

This clonotype was seen just once. V usage is TRBV9 and J usage is TRBJ2-1; D gene ambiguous. Trimming removed 3 bases from V and 4 bases from J, with 8 bases in between. CDR3 size: 13 residues. Germline V gene lookup returns CDR1 SGDLS and CDR2 YYNGEE. In DNA, the CDR3 is TGTGCCAGCAGCGGGAGTAATTACAATGAGCAGTTCTTC. Protein product: CASSGSNYNEQFF.

The gene calls are TRBV15 and TRBJ2-1; the match to TRBD2 covers 7 bases. After removal of 6 bases from V and 4 bases from J, the junction contained 6 bases not matched to a gene. From germline, CDR1 is LNHNV and CDR2 YYDKDF (reference sequence). This CDR3 is built from 14 residues. As DNA, the CDR3 is TGTGCCACCAGGGACGAGCGGGGTTACAATGAGCAGTTCTTC. Translation: CATRDERGYNEQFF.

This sequence joins TRBV12-3 or TRBV12-4 and TRBJ2-3, with 7 bases lining up with TRBD2. Losses at the gene ends were 3 bases for V and 1 base for J; bases not matched to a gene: 4. The CDR3 consists of 15 residues. CDR3 nucleotides: TGTGCCAGCAGTTTCCCCACTAGCGGCACAGATACGCAGTATTTT. Protein sequence: CASSFPTSGTDTQYF.

The chain carries TRBV25-1 and TRBJ1-2; 8 bases map to TRBD1. V shed 5 bases, J shed 8 bases, and the junction held 7 bases outside the gene matches. The CDR3 has 13 residues. Germline loops: CDR1 MGHDK, CDR2 SYGVNS. CDR3 DNA sequence: TGTGCCAGCAGTAAAGGACAGGGTACCGGCTACACCTTC. It encodes CASSKGQGTGYTF.

The chain joins TRBV27 to TRBJ2-1; tentatively, D is TRBD1 (7 bases). Germline-derived CDR1 and CDR2 are MNHEY and SMNVEV (reference sequence). The V and J ends lost 3 bases and 9 bases respectively, with 18 bases between them. This CDR3 has 15 amino acids. The CDR3 bases are TGTGCCAGCAGTTTTTTTGGCAGGGGGGTTAGTGAGCAGTTCTTC. Translation gives CASSFFGRGVSEQFF.

The chain uses TRBV6-5 and TRBJ2-7; D may correspond to TRBD1 or TRBD2 (6 bases each). In germline, CDR1 is MNHEY, CDR2 SVGAGI. This CDR3 contains 14 residues. The V and J ends lost 2 bases and 6 bases respectively, with 14 bases between them. This CDR3 is CASSYRGAPGEQYF. CDR3 coding DNA: TGTGCCAGCAGTTACAGGGGGGCGCCCGGCGAGCAGTACTTC.

This chain joins TRBV7-9 and TRBJ2-3; 9 bases are shared with TRBD1. The CDR3 runs 16 residues. V was clipped by 4 bases and J by 6 bases; unmatched bases: 11. Per the germline V gene, CDR1 is SEHNR and CDR2 is FQNEAQ (reference sequence). CDR3 amino acids: CASSYPGQGNLDTQYF. For the CDR3, the DNA is TGTGCCAGCAGCTATCCGGGACAGGGTAATCTGGATACGCAGTATTTT.